The source of this TCR beta chain is a study of shared clonotypes between healthy human individuals. Looking at the study overall: The donor group consisted of two women and a few men, aged 18 to 49.

Germline V gives CDR1 MGHRA, CDR2 YSYEKL. Trimming cost V 0 bases and J 4 bases, with 13 bases left between them. This CDR3 contains 16 residues. Here immunoSEQ multiplex PCR was the method, and the copy in TCRdb shows in-frame clones only, minus some. The table records around 1 million clones, 76% of them present only once. Study-level results: Sampling included only blood; tissue repertoires likely differ. Clonotype sharing among donors, it was expected, would be affected by sequencing depth.

Details on this clone: Its antigen is currently unknown.

This sequence was found in a man younger than 35 in good health. The sample taken for sequencing was memory CD4+ T cells sorted from blood. Subset here: CD45RA-negative fraction. This sequence joins TRBV4-1 and TRBJ1-5, with a possible D match to TRBD1 (5 bases). The DNA for the CDR3 is TGCGCCAGCAGCCAAGATCCCGGGGCCCCTAATCAGCCCCAGCATTTT. As protein: CASSQDPGAPNQPQHF.